This entry features one T cell receptor beta chain sequence. These data come from a study of blood T cell repertoires in COVID-19. In the study overall: Acute-phase and convalescent COVID-19 samples originated in the United States, Italy and Spain. From T cells, B-cell-depleted T cells, or PBMCs came the material, which was cDNA or gDNA.

Authors' methods: Researchers report that nucleated cell counts were estimated from reference gene primer amplification. The protocol was immunoSEQ multiplex PCR, while the TCRdb copy is restricted to in-frame clones and leaves out a portion. The V and J calls and clone size are taken from that table; D and trimming were inferred from the DNA. The data contain about 440,000 clones, roughly 87% of them singletons. Germline lookup yields CDR1 MGHRA and CDR2 YSYEKL. Losses at the gene ends were 2 bases for V and 5 bases for J; bases not matched to a gene: 3. This CDR3 has 15 residues. Each participant's cohort was designated according to participant-reported clinical history.

The source material was PBMCs or T cells enriched from blood (not recorded which). This receptor was taken from a woman between 18 and 30 years old with acute COVID-19. This chain connects TRBV4-1 to TRBJ2-3; 11 bases agree with TRBD2. The CDR3, as DNA: TGCGCCAGCAGCCAATTACTAGCGGGAGAAGATACGCAGTATTTT. Its translation: CASSQLLAGEDTQYF.